This passage covers 28 T cell receptor beta chains from one sample sequenced in a study of T cells in Graves' hyperthyroidism and ophthalmopathy. Researchers amplified the TCR beta CDR3 regions from RNA transcripts. First-round RT-PCR of the TCR CDR3 relied on the HTBI primer set. TCRdb processed the multiplex PCR reads anew with MiXCR; each CDR3 protein has one entry. The sample contains about 640,000 distinct CDR3 sequences, roughly 15% of which appear only once. Sequencing was done on a sample of blood. These receptors were collected from a woman aged 50 to 60 with Graves' ophthalmopathy.

This clonotype was recorded many times. The genes are TRBV20-1 and TRBJ1-2, with unresolved D. Per germline, CDR1 DFQATT and CDR2 SNEGSKA (reference sequence). Trimming took off 5 bases at V and 4 bases at J, with 17 bases between the two ends. This CDR3 has 14 amino acids. CDR3 amino acids: CSASDSEWGYGYTF. The CDR3 DNA sequence: TGCAGTGCTTCGGACTCCGAATGGGGCTATGGCTACACCTTC.

There are a few counts of this clonotype. The chain carries TRBV5-8 and TRBJ2-1; TRBD1 aligns across 8 bases. Germline CDR1 reads SGHTS; CDR2 reads YDEGEE. The ends lost 6 bases at V and 4 bases at J; junction bases unmatched: 9. The CDR3 sequence is 15 residues long. CDR3 loop: CASILTGANYNEQFF. The CDR3 DNA sequence: TGTGCCAGCATCCTGACAGGGGCAAATTACAATGAGCAGTTCTTC.

The chain is built from TRBV4-3 and TRBJ2-1; TRBD2 matches at 10 bases. The V and J ends lost 0 bases and 1 base, in that order; junction bases with no gene match: 6. CDR1 and CDR2 from the germline V gene are LGHNA and YSLEER. This CDR3 comprises 18 residues. CDR3 loop: CASSQDEIAGGSYNEQFF. CDR3 bases: TGCGCCAGCAGCCAAGACGAAATAGCGGGAGGATCCTACAATGAGCAGTTCTTC.

This clonotype has at least ten counts. The chain carries TRBV2 and TRBJ2-1; D is possibly TRBD2 (5 bases). The CDR3 runs 12 residues. Germline-derived CDR1 and CDR2 are SNHLY and FYNNEI. V lost 6 bases to trimming and J lost 8 bases, with 11 bases between them. This CDR3 is CASSVVAYEQFF. The DNA for the CDR3 is TGTGCCAGCAGCGTCGTAGCGTATGAGCAGTTCTTC. Based on the CDR3 plus reference TRBV2 and TRBJ2-1, the full variable domain is EPEVTQTPSHQVTQMGQEVILRCVPISNHLYFYWYRQILGQKVEFLVSFYNNEISEKSEIFDDQFSVERPDGSNFTLKIRSTKLEDSAMYFCASSVVAYEQFFGPGTRLTVL.

This clonotype occurred a few times. The chain employs TRBV3-1 and TRBJ2-5; 16 bases map to TRBD2. The CDR3 contains 16 residues. Germline V gives CDR1 LGHDT, CDR2 YNNKEL (reference sequence). The V and J ends lost 3 bases and 5 bases, in that order; junction bases with no gene match: 3. DNA of the CDR3: TGTGCCAGCAGCCAGGGGACTAGCGGGAGGGTTGAGACCCAGTACTTC. It translates to CASSQGTSGRVETQYF.

This clonotype has ten or more counts. The chain is built from TRBV7-9 and TRBJ2-1, with a possible D match to TRBD2 (5 bases). Deletions cut 3 bases from V and 4 bases from J, with 10 bases between. Germline V gene data show CDR1 as SEHNR and CDR2 as FQNEAQ (reference sequence). This CDR3 spans 14 amino acids. The CDR3 DNA follows: TGTGCCAGCAGCTTGGAACGGGATTACAATGAGCAGTTCTTC. Translation gives CASSLERDYNEQFF.

This clonotype has ten or more counts. V and J are TRBV28 and TRBJ1-1; unclear D gene. The V gene lost 6 bases and the J gene lost 2 bases, with 13 bases spanning the gap. There are 14 residues in the CDR3. The V gene's germline CDR1 is MDHEN and CDR2 SYDVKM. DNA for the CDR3: TGTGCCAGCAGCCGACCCGGCCGTAACACTGAAGCTTTCTTT. This encodes CASSRPGRNTEAFF.

This clonotype was detected ten times or more. The genes are TRBV11-2 and TRBJ2-1; TRBD2 matches 8 bases. The CDR3 sequence is 17 residues long. CDR1 is SGHAT and CDR2 is FQNNGV in the germline V gene. V lost 0 bases to trimming and J lost 9 bases; unmatched junction nucleotides: 13. The CDR3 reads CASSLDVGSGRTSEQFF. CDR3 sequence (DNA): TGTGCCAGCAGCTTAGATGTTGGAAGCGGGAGAACCAGTGAGCAGTTCTTC.

This clonotype occurred a few times. V usage is TRBV7-2 and J usage is TRBJ1-4; 7 bases line up with TRBD1. CDR3 size: 19 residues. V trimming: 5 bases; J trimming: 0 bases; junction bases outside the gene matches: 15. CDR1 is SGHTA and CDR2 is FQGNSA in the germline V gene. CDR3 protein: CASSPWGSGQRSTNEKLFF. In DNA, the CDR3 is TGTGCCAGCAGCCCTTGGGGGTCGGGACAGCGATCAACTAATGAAAAACTGTTTTTT.

This clonotype was observed many times. The chain recombines TRBV12-3 or TRBV12-4 with TRBJ2-6; D is unresolved. The CDR3 extends over 15 amino acids. The V gene lost 4 bases and the J gene lost 5 bases, with 12 bases spanning the gap. For the CDR3, the DNA is TGTGCCAGCAGTTACCCCTCTTTGAGGGCCAACGTCCTGACTTTC. Translation: CASSYPSLRANVLTF.

This clonotype was counted only a few times. The V and J genes are TRBV6-5 and TRBJ1-2; 11 nucleotides match TRBD1. This CDR3 has 17 residues. CDR1 is MNHEY, CDR2 SVGAGI, per germline. V shed 2 bases, J shed 6 bases, and the junction held 11 bases outside the gene matches. The CDR3: CASSYGGLSDRGHGYTF. The CDR3 DNA reads TGTGCCAGCAGTTACGGCGGGCTTTCGGACAGGGGGCATGGCTACACCTTC.

This clonotype was observed at least ten times. CDR3 sequence: CASSHNIAGRVTDTQYF. CDR3 nucleotide sequence: TGTGCCAGCAGTCACAACATAGCGGGACGGGTCACAGATACGCAGTATTTT. V usage is TRBV13 and J usage is TRBJ2-3, with 8 bases lining up with TRBD2. This CDR3 spans 17 amino acids. Germline V CDR1 and CDR2: PRHDT, FYEKMQ (reference sequence). The ends lost 6 bases at V and 2 bases at J; junction bases unmatched: 13.

This clonotype showed up just a few times. V is TRBV6-1 and J is TRBJ1-5; 7 bases match TRBD1. J lost 3 bases, V lost 3 bases, and 8 bases had no gene match. The CDR3 contains 16 residues. CDR1 and CDR2 from the germline V gene are MNHNS and SASEGT. The DNA for the CDR3 is TGTGCCAGCAGTGAGGCCTCGACAGGGATCAATCAGCCCCAGCATTTT. This codes for CASSEASTGINQPQHF.

This clonotype was found a few times. This chain uses TRBV20-1 with TRBJ2-7; D remains ambiguous. Trimming removed 2 bases at V and 7 bases at J, with 12 bases between. Germline CDR1 is DFQATT and CDR2 is SNEGSKA (reference sequence). This CDR3 has 12 amino acids. In DNA form, the CDR3 reads TGCAGTGCTAGAATCCACCAGCCAGAGCAGTACTTC. Translating it yields CSARIHQPEQYF.

This clonotype was seen a single time. The V and J genes are TRBV11-2 and TRBJ1-5; maybe TRBD1 (6 bases). V shed 4 bases and J shed 2 bases, with 15 bases lying between them. CDR3 length equals 16 residues. Germline V CDR1 and CDR2: SGHAT, FQNNGV. CDR3 nucleotide sequence: TGTGCCAGCAGCTCGGACAGCTTCTCGCGCAATCAGCCCCAGCATTTT. It translates to CASSSDSFSRNQPQHF.

The rearrangement uses TRBV4-2 and TRBJ2-7; 8 nucleotides line up with TRBD1. Germline V CDR1 and CDR2: LGHNA, YNFKEQ. V shed 4 bases, J shed 6 bases, and the junction held 8 bases outside the gene matches. The CDR3 spans 14 residues. CDR3 in DNA: TGTGCCAGCAGCCCGGGCCCAGGGGGCTTCGAGCAGTACTTC. Protein: CASSPGPGGFEQYF.

This clonotype has ten or more counts. The chain is built from TRBV7-2 and TRBJ2-2; 8 bases line up with TRBD2. The CDR3 extends over 16 amino acids. Germline trimming cut 5 bases from V and 9 bases from J; bases unmatched to any gene: 14. Germline V gene lookup returns CDR1 SGHTA and CDR2 FQGNSA. The CDR3 nucleotides are TGTGCCAGCAGCCTCACCGGGACTAGTGCTACTAGGGAGCTGTTTTTT. Residues: CASSLTGTSATRELFF.

The table lists this clonotype with many counts. V and J are TRBV7-2 and TRBJ2-3; the D call may be TRBD1 or TRBD2 (6 bases each). The CDR3 contains 17 residues. CDR1 is SGHTA and CDR2 is FQGNSA in the germline V gene. Trimming stripped 7 bases from V and 6 bases from J, with 26 bases between. The CDR3 loop reads CASNPPRGAADGDTQYF. In nucleotides, the CDR3 is TGTGCCAGCAATCCCCCGAGGGGGGCGGCGGATGGGGATACGCAGTATTTT.

This clonotype came up many times. The chain recombines TRBV12-3 or TRBV12-4 with TRBJ1-3; D is uncertain. V was pared by 3 bases and J by 4 bases, with 10 bases between. The CDR3 runs to 14 residues. The CDR3 here is CASSFRDSGNTIYF. As DNA, the CDR3 is TGTGCCAGCAGTTTTAGGGATTCAGGAAACACCATATATTTT.

The sample holds a few counts of this clonotype. The chain has TRBV20-1 and TRBJ2-7, with 9 bases matching TRBD2. In germline, CDR1 is DFQATT, CDR2 SNEGSKA (reference sequence). The ends lost 6 bases at V and 2 bases at J; junction bases unmatched: 8. The CDR3 consists of 14 residues. CDR3 nucleotide sequence: TGCAGTGCGAAGCTAGCGGGACAACCCTACGAGCAGTACTTC. It specifies CSAKLAGQPYEQYF.

At least ten counts were recorded for this clonotype. The J gene is TRBJ2-7, the V gene TRBV20-1, with D possibly matching TRBD2 (6 bases). The V and J ends lost 0 bases and 1 base respectively, with 13 bases between them. Germline V gene data show CDR1 as DFQATT and CDR2 as SNEGSKA (reference sequence). This CDR3 is 15 amino acids long. The CDR3 spells CSARDPGTRSYEQYF. The DNA for the CDR3 is TGCAGTGCTAGAGATCCCGGGACTCGATCCTACGAGCAGTACTTC.

This clonotype has more than one count but fewer than ten. This could be a read error, since a much larger clone is one nucleotide away. The V and J genes are TRBV27 and TRBJ2-3, with D unclear. The germline V gene encodes CDR1 MNHEY and CDR2 SMNVEV (reference sequence). The CDR3 consists of 13 residues. Trimming cost V 5 bases and J 4 bases, with 10 bases left between them. CDR3 DNA sequence: TGTGCCAGCAGTCGAATCGGCGCAGATACGCAGTATTTT. As protein: CASSRIGADTQYF.

This clonotype was found a few times. V and J are TRBV7-2 and TRBJ2-7, with 11 bases identical to TRBD2. The trim removed 4 bases at V and 2 bases at J, leaving 7 bases unmatched. The CDR3 covers 16 residues. Germline loops: CDR1 SGHTA, CDR2 FQGNSA. The CDR3 sequence is CASSSVAGGPTYEQYF. Written as DNA, the CDR3 is TGTGCCAGCAGCTCCGTAGCGGGAGGGCCCACCTACGAGCAGTACTTC.

This clonotype was recorded at least ten times. This chain links TRBV12-3 or TRBV12-4 with TRBJ2-5, with a possible D match to TRBD2 (5 bases). This CDR3 contains 16 residues. Trimming took off 1 base at V and 2 bases at J, with 14 bases between the two ends. CDR3 bases: TGTGCCAGCAGTTTAGTTTCTCGCAGCGGACAAGAGACCCAGTACTTC. Its protein is CASSLVSRSGQETQYF.

Ten or more counts support this clonotype. J is TRBJ1-4 and V is TRBV11-3; a possible D gene is TRBD1 (5 bases). In germline, CDR1 is SGHNT, CDR2 YENEEA. V shed 1 base and J shed 0 bases, with 6 bases lying between them. The CDR3 totals 15 residues. The DNA of the CDR3 is TGTGCCAGCAGCTTAGGACAGTCAACTAATGAAAAACTGTTTTTT. Translated: CASSLGQSTNEKLFF.

V is TRBV29-1 and J is TRBJ2-5; a possible D gene is TRBD2 (6 bases). This CDR3 comprises 13 residues. V was clipped by 5 bases and J by 7 bases, with 17 bases between them. Germline V gives CDR1 SQVTM, CDR2 ANQGSEA. Here the CDR3 reads CSVSKEGSGTQYF. The CDR3 coding sequence is TGCAGCGTTTCAAAGGAGGGGTCGGGGACCCAGTACTTC.

This clonotype was seen a few times. The chain is built from TRBV20-1 and TRBJ2-2, with D unclear. CDR3 length equals 18 residues. V was trimmed by 6 bases and J by 0 bases, leaving 23 bases between them. Germline V gives CDR1 DFQATT, CDR2 SNEGSKA (reference sequence). The CDR3 nucleotides are TGCAGTGCCCCAGTGGTAGTACCGACACGAGCGAACACCGGGGAGCTGTTTTTT. It encodes CSAPVVVPTRANTGELFF.

This clonotype turned up a few times. The gene calls are TRBV9 and TRBJ1-6, with 7 bases fitting TRBD1. The length of the CDR3 is 15 residues. From germline, CDR1 is SGDLS and CDR2 YYNGEE. The V segment lost 3 bases and the J segment 4 bases; nucleotides outside the gene matches: 4. CDR3 loop: CASSGDREYNSPLHF. The CDR3 coding sequence is TGTGCCAGCAGCGGGGACAGAGAGTATAATTCACCCCTCCACTTT.